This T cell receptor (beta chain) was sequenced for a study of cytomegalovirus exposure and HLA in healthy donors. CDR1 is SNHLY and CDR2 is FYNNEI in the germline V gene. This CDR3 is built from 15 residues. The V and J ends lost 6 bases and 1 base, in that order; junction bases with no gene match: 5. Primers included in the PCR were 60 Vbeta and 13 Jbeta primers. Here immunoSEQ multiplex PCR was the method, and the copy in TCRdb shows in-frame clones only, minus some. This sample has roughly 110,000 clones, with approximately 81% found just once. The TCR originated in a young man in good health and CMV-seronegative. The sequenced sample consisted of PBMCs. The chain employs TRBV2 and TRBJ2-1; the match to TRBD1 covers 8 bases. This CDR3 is CASRNDRGSYNEQFF. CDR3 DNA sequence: TGTGCCAGCAGGAACGACAGGGGTTCCTACAATGAGCAGTTCTTC.